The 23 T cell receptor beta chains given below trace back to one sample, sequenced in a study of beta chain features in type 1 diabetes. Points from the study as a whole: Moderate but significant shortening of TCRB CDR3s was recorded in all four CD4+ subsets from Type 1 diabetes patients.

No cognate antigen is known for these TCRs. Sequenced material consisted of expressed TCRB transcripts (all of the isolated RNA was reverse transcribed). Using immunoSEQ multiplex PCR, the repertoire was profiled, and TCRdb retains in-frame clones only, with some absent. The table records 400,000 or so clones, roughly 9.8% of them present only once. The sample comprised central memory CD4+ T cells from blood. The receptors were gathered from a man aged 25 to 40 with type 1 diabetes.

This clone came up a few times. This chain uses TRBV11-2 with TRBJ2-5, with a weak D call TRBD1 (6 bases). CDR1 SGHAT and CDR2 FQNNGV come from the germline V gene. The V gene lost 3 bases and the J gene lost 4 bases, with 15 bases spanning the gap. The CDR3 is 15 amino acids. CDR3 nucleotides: TGTGCCAGCAGCTTTGGTCAGGGGCAGGCAGAGACCCAGTACTTC. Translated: CASSFGQGQAETQYF. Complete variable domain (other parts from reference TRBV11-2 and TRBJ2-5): EAGVAQSPRYKIIEKRQSVAFWCNPISGHATLYWYQQILGQGPKLLIQFQNNGVVDDSQLPKDRFSAERLKGVDSTLKIQPAKLEDSAVYLCASSFGQGQAETQYFGPGTRLLVL.

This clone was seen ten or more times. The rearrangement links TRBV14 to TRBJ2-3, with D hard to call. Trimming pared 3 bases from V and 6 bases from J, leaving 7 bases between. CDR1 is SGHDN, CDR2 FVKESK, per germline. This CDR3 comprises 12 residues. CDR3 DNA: TGTGCCAGCAGCCAGTTGGGGGATACGCAGTATTTT. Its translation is CASSQLGDTQYF.

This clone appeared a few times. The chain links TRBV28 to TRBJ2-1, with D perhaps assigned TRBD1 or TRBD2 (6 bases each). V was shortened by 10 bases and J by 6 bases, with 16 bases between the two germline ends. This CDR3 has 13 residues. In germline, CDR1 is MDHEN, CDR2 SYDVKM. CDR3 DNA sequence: TGTGCCACCAGGAGGGGGTCCGGCAATGAGCAGTTCTTC. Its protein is CATRRGSGNEQFF.

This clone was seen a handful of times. The CDR3 nucleotides read TGTGCCAGCAGTTTAAACCAGGGGCGCTACACCTTC. This sequence encodes CASSLNQGRYTF. This chain links TRBV28 with TRBJ1-2, with a weak D call TRBD1 (6 bases). Germline assignment: CDR1 MDHEN and CDR2 SYDVKM. This CDR3 has 12 amino acids. Trimming cost V 2 bases and J 9 bases, with 10 bases left between them.

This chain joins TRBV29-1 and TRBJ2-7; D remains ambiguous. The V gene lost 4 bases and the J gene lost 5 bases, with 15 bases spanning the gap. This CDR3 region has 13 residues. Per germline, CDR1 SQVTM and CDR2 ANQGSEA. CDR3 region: CSVGRPPADEQYF. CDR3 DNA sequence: TGCAGCGTTGGCCGGCCTCCGGCGGACGAGCAGTACTTC.

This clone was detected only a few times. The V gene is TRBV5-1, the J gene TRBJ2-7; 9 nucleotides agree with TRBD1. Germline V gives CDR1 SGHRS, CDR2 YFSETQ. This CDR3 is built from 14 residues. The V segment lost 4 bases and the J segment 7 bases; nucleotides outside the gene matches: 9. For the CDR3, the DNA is TGCGCCAGCAGCCCCCCGGGACAGGGAGGAGAGCAGTACTTC. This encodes CASSPPGQGGEQYF.

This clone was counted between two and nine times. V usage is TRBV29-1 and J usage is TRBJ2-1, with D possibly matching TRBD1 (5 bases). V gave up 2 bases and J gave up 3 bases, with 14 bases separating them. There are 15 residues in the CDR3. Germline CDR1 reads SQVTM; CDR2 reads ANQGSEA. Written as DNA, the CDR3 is TGCAGCGTTGAATCCGTTCAGGGATTCTACAATGAGCAGTTCTTC. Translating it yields CSVESVQGFYNEQFF.

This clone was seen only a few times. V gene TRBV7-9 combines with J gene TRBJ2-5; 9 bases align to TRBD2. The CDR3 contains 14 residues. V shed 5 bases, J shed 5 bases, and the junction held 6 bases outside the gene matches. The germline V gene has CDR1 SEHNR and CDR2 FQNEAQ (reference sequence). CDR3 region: CASSGSAGGETQYF. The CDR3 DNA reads TGTGCCAGCAGCGGCAGCGCGGGAGGGGAGACCCAGTACTTC.

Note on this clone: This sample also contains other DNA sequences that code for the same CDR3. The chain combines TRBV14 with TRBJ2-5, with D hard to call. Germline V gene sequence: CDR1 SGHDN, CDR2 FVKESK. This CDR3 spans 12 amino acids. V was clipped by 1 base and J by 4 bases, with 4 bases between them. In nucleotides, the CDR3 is TGTGCCAGCAGCCAAGTTGGAGAGACCCAGTACTTC. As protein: CASSQVGETQYF.

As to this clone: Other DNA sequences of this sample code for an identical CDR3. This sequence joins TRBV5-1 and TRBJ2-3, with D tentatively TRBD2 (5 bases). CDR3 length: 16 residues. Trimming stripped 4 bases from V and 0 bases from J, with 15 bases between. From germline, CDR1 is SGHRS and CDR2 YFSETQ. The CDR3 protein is CASSLGLAESTDTQYF. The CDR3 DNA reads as TGCGCCAGCAGCCTCGGGCTAGCAGAAAGCACAGATACGCAGTATTTT.

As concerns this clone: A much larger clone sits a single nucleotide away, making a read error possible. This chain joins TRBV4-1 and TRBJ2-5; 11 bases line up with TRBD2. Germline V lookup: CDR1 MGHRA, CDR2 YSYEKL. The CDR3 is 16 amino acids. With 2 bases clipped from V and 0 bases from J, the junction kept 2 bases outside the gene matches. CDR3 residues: CASSQKGLADQETQYF. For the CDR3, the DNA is TGCGCCAGCAGCCAAAAGGGACTAGCGGACCAAGAGACCCAGTACTTC.

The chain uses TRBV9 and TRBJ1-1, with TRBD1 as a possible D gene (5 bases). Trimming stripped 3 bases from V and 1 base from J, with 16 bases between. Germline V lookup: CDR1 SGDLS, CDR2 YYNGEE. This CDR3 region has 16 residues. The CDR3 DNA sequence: TGTGCCAGCAGCGGGTGGGGACGGAGCGGGAACACTGAAGCTTTCTTT. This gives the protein CASSGWGRSGNTEAFF. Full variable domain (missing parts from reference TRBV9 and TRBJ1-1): DSGVTQTPKHLITATGQRVTLRCSPRSGDLSVYWYQQSLDQGLQFLIQYYNGEERAKGNILERFSAQQFPDLHSELNLSSLELGDSALYFCASSGWGRSGNTEAFFGQGTRLTVV.

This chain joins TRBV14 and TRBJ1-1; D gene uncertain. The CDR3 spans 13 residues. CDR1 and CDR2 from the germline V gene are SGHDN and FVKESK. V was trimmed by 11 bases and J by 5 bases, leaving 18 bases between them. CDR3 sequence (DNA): TGTGCCCCAAGAAAGGGCGCCGCAACTGAAGCTTTCTTT. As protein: CAPRKGAATEAFF.

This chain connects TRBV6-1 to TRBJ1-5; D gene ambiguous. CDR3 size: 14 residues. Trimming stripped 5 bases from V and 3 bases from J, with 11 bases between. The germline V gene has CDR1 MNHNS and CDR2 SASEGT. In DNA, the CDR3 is TGTGCCAGCAGTAGTTCAGCGTCCAATCAGCCCCAGCATTTT. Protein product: CASSSSASNQPQHF.

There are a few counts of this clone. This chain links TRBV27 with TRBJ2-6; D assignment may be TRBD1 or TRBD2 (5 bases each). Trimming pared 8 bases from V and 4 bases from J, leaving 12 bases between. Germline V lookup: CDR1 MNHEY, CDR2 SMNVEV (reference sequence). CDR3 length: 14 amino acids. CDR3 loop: CASRWGGGANVLTF. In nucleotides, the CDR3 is TGTGCCAGCCGTTGGGGCGGGGGGGCCAACGTCCTGACTTTC.

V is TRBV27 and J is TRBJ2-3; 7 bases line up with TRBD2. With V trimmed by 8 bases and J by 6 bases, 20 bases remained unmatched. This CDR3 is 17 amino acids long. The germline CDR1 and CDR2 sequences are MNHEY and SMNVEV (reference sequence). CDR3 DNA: TGTGCCAGCTCCCTAAAACCTAGCGGAGACTCAAGGGATACGCAGTATTTT. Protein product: CASSLKPSGDSRDTQYF.

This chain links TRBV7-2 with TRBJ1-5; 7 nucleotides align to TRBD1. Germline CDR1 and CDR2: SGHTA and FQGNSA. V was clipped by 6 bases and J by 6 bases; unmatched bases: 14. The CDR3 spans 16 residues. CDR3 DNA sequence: TGTGCCAGCAGTGAGGGGGGACAGAGAGCGGTTCAGCCCCAGCATTTT. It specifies CASSEGGQRAVQPQHF.

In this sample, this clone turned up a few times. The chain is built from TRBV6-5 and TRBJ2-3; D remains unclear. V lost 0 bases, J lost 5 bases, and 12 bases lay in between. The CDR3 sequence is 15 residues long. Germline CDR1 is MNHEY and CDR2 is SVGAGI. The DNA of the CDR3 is TGTGCCAGCAGTTACTCTCCCCGCATGGGAGATACGCAGTATTTT. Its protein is CASSYSPRMGDTQYF.

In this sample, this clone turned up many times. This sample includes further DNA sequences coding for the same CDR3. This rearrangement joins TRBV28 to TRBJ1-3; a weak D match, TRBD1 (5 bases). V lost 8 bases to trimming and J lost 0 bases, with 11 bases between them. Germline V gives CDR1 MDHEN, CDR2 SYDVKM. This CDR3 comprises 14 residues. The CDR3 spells CASRKTASGNTIYF. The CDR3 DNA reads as TGTGCCAGCCGTAAGACAGCCTCTGGAAACACCATATATTTT.

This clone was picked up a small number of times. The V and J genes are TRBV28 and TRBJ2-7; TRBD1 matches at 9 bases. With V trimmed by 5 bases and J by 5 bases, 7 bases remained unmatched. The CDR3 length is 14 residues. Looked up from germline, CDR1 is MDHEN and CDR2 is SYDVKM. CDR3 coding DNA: TGTGCCAGCAGTCAAAGGACAGGGGAGGACGAGCAGTACTTC. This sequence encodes CASSQRTGEDEQYF.

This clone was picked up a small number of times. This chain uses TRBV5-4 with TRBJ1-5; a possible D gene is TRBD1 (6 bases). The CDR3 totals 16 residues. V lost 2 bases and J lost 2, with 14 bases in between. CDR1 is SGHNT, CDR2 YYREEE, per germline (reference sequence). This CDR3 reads CASSLGGSGGNQPQHF. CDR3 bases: TGTGCCAGCAGCTTAGGGGGATCAGGTGGCAATCAGCCCCAGCATTTT.

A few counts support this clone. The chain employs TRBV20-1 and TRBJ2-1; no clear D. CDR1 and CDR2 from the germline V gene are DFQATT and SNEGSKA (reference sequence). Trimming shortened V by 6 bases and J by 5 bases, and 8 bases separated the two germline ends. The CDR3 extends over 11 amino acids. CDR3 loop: CSAYYNNEQFF. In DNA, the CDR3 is TGCAGTGCCTATTATAACAATGAGCAGTTCTTC.

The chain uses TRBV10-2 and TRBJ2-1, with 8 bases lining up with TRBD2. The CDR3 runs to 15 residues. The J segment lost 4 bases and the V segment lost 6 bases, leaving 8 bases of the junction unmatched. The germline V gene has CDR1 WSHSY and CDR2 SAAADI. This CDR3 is CASSNGLAGYNEQFF. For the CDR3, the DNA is TGCGCCAGCAGCAACGGACTAGCCGGATACAATGAGCAGTTCTTC.